One and the same sample provided the 14 T cell receptor beta chains below, sequenced in a study of blood T cell repertoires in COVID-19. Measured with immunoSEQ multiplex PCR; TCRdb has only the in-frame clones, and not every one. The sample lists approximately 63,000 clones; 75% to 80% were seen once. Sequenced input: peripheral blood. These receptors all stem from an elderly woman with acute or convalescent COVID-19.

This clone was recorded a few times. This sequence joins TRBV5-6 and TRBJ2-5; 12 nucleotides match TRBD2. V lost 7 bases and J lost 1; bases outside the gene matches: 5. The CDR3 totals 15 residues. Germline V gene sequence: CDR1 SGHDT, CDR2 YYEEEE. CDR3 region: CASYGLAGTQETQYF. CDR3 in DNA: TGTGCCAGCTATGGACTAGCGGGGACCCAAGAGACCCAGTACTTC.

This clone was seen many times. The V gene is TRBV18, the J gene TRBJ2-2; 8 nucleotides agree with TRBD1. The J segment lost 5 bases and the V segment lost 2 bases, leaving 7 bases of the junction unmatched. Germline CDR1 is KGHSH and CDR2 is LQKENI. This CDR3 has 16 residues. CDR3 loop: CASSPVGQGGTGELFF. CDR3 bases: TGTGCCAGCTCACCAGTCGGACAGGGCGGGACCGGGGAGCTGTTTTTT.

This chain joins TRBV28 and TRBJ1-1; tentatively, D is TRBD1 (5 bases). V shed 6 bases and J shed 0 bases, with 11 bases lying between them. The germline V gene encodes CDR1 MDHEN and CDR2 SYDVKM. This CDR3 comprises 14 residues. The CDR3 DNA reads as TGTGCCAGCAGCCCCGGGGGGGTGAACACTGAAGCTTTCTTT. Protein sequence: CASSPGGVNTEAFF.

This clone was seen a few times. V is TRBV27 and J is TRBJ2-5; TRBD2 is a possible D gene (6 bases). Trimming removed 8 bases at V and 5 bases at J, with 24 bases between. There are 16 residues in the CDR3. The germline V gene has CDR1 MNHEY and CDR2 SMNVEV (reference sequence). The CDR3 bases are TGTGCCAGCCGTCGGAACCGGGACTTGCCTGGGGAGACCCAGTACTTC. Translation: CASRRNRDLPGETQYF.

A remark on this clone: This may stem from a read error, because a much larger clone lies one nucleotide away. The chain combines TRBV5-5 with TRBJ1-1, with D tentatively TRBD1 (5 bases). Trimming cost V 2 bases and J 3 bases, with 8 bases left between them. Germline V gene sequence: CDR1 SGHKS, CDR2 YYEKEE (reference sequence). The CDR3 has 13 amino acids. The CDR3 DNA is TGTGCCAGCAGCTTAGGAGGGGACACTGAAGCTTTCTTT. Its translation: CASSLGGDTEAFF.

CDR3 nucleotides: TGCGCCAGCAGCAAAGGGCGCGGGTCGGGCCGGGGCGAGCAGTACTTC. Its translation is CASSKGRGSGRGEQYF. The rearrangement links TRBV4-1 to TRBJ2-7; a possible D gene is TRBD2 (5 bases). V gave up 5 bases and J gave up 6 bases, with 23 bases separating them. The CDR3 is made up of 16 amino acids. Germline CDR1 is MGHRA and CDR2 is YSYEKL.

The J gene is TRBJ2-2, the V gene TRBV6-2 or TRBV6-3; 7 bases line up with TRBD1. CDR1 and CDR2 from the germline V gene are MNHEY and SVGEGT. V lost 8 bases and J lost 6; bases outside the gene matches: 9. The CDR3 is made up of 14 amino acids. The CDR3 loop reads CASGSADRAGELFF. The CDR3, as DNA: TGTGCCAGCGGTTCCGCCGACAGGGCCGGGGAGCTGTTTTTT.

The chain links TRBV12-5 to TRBJ1-5, with D maybe TRBD1 (6 bases). The CDR3 spans 15 residues. Per the germline V gene, CDR1 is LGHNT and CDR2 is FRNRAP. Between the trimmed V and J ends, which lost 1 base and 2 bases, there was a span of 9 bases. In nucleotides, the CDR3 is TGTGCTAGTGGTTTGGCGGCAGGGGGCAATCAGCCCCAGCATTTT. Translating gives CASGLAAGGNQPQHF.

This chain connects TRBV4-2 to TRBJ1-1; D gene unclear. Trimming took 0 bases from V and 5 from J, leaving 13 bases between them. The CDR3 has 15 amino acids. Per germline, CDR1 LGHNA and CDR2 YNFKEQ. CDR3 nucleotide sequence: TGTGCCAGCAGCCAAGATAGCCGGAGGGAGACTGAAGCTTTCTTT. Translating gives CASSQDSRRETEAFF.

The genes are TRBV12-3 or TRBV12-4 and TRBJ2-7, with D possibly being TRBD2 (6 bases). The CDR3 is 13 amino acids. Deletions cut 0 bases from V and 4 bases from J, with 7 bases between. The CDR3 bases are TGTGCCAGCAGTTTAGCGGAGGGATACGAGCAGTACTTC. Its protein product is CASSLAEGYEQYF.

The chain couples TRBV10-3 to TRBJ2-2, with a possible D match to TRBD2 (6 bases). Germline CDR1 is ENHRY and CDR2 is SYGVKD. Trimming removed 2 bases from V and 5 bases from J, with 18 bases in between. This CDR3 is built from 17 residues. Here the CDR3 reads CAISETQREYRTGELFF. The CDR3 bases are TGTGCCATCAGTGAGACCCAACGGGAGTACCGAACCGGGGAGCTGTTTTTT.

The rearrangement links TRBV5-1 to TRBJ1-6; no reliable D call. The CDR3 covers 15 residues. Trimming left V 5 bases short and J 14 bases short, with 23 bases between. The germline gives CDR1 SGHRS, CDR2 YFSETQ. In nucleotides, the CDR3 is TGCGCCAGCAGGAGAGGGCCGGATTTGTCTTCGGCCCTCCACTTT. Amino acids: CASRRGPDLSSALHF.

Concerning this clone itself: Because the CDR3's place on the DNA is in doubt, the DNA is left out and the CDR3 is given as listed by TCRdb. V gene TRBV29-1 combines with J gene TRBJ1-1; the table names TRBD1, a call not compared with the DNA. CDR1 SQVTM and CDR2 ANQGSEA come from the germline V gene. Ends included, the CDR3 has 15 residues. CDR3 in amino acids: CSVGGGSTSVTEAFF.

A remark on this clone: A much larger clone differs from this one at a single base, so this may be a read error. The J gene is TRBJ1-2, the V gene TRBV5-6; TRBD1 agrees at 8 bases. The CDR3 runs 13 residues. The germline CDR1 and CDR2 sequences are SGHDT and YYEEEE. The V and J ends lost 3 bases and 4 bases, in that order; junction bases with no gene match: 2. For the CDR3, the DNA is TGTGCCAGCAGCTCGGGACAGGCCTATGGCTACACCTTC. Its protein is CASSSGQAYGYTF.